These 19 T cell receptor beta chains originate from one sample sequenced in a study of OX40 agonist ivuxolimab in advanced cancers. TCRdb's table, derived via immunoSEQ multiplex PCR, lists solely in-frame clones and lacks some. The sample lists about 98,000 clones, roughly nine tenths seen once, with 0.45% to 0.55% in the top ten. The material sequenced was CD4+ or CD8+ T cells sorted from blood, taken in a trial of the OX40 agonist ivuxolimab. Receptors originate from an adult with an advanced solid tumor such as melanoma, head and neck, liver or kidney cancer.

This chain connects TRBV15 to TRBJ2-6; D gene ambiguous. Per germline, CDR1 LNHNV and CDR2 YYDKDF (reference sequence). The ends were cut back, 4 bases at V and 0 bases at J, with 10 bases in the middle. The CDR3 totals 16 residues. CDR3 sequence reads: CATSTAPSSGANVLTF. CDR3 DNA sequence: TGTGCCACCAGCACAGCACCCAGCTCTGGGGCCAACGTCCTGACTTTC.

CDR3 region: CASSIVSGEGKLFF. CDR3 bases: TGTGCCAGTAGTATCGTATCAGGGGAAGGAAAACTGTTTTTT. The chain employs TRBV19 and TRBJ1-4; D is possibly TRBD1 (6 bases). Germline CDR1 and CDR2: LNHDA and SQIVND (reference sequence). The CDR3 runs to 14 residues. V was cut by 3 bases and J by 10 bases, with 15 bases left in between.

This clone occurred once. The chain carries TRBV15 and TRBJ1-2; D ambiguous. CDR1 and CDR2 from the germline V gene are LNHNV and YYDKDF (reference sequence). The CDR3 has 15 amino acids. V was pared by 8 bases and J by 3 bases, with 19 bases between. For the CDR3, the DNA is TGTGCCACCGAGCCGGCTGGCACGAGGGACTATGGCTACACCTTC. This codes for CATEPAGTRDYGYTF.

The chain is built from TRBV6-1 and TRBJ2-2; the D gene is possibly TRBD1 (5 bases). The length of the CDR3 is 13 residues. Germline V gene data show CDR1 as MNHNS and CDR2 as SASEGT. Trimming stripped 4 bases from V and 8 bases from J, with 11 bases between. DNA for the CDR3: TGTGCCAGCAGTGTGACAGTCGTGGGGGAGCTGTTTTTT. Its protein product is CASSVTVVGELFF.

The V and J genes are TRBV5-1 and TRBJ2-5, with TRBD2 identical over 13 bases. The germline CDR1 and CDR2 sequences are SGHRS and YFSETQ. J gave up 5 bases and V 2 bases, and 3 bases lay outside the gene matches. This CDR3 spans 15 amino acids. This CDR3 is CASSLLAGGRETQYF. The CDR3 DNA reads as TGCGCCAGCAGCTTACTAGCGGGGGGGCGGGAGACCCAGTACTTC.

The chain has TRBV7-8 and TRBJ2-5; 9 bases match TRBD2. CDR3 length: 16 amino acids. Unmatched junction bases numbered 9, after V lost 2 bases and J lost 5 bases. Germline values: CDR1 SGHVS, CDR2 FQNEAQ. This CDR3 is CASSLRRRGGPETQYF. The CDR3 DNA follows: TGTGCCAGCAGCTTAAGGAGGCGGGGGGGCCCTGAGACCCAGTACTTC.

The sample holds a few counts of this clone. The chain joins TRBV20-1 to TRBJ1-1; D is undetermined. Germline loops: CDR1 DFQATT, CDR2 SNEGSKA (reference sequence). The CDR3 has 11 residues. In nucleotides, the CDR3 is TGCGCCGAACGGGGGAACACTGAAGCTTTCTTT. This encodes CAERGNTEAFF.

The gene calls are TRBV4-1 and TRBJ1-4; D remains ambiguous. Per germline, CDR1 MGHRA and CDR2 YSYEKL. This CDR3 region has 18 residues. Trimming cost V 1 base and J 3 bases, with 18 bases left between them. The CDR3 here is CASSQAVRGSESNEKLFF. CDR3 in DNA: TGCGCCAGCAGCCAAGCAGTACGGGGTTCGGAATCTAATGAAAAACTGTTTTTT.

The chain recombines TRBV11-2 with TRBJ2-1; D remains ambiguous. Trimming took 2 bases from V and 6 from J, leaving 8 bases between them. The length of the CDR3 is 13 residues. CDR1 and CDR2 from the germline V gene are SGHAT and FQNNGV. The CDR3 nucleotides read TGTGCCAGCAGCTTACCGGTGGGCAATGAGCAGTTCTTC. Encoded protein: CASSLPVGNEQFF.

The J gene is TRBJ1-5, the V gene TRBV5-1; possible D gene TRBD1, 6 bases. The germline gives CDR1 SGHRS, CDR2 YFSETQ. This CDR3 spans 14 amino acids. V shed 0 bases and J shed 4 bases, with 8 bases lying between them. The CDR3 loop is CASSLGTANQPQHF. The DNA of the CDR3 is TGCGCCAGCAGCTTGGGGACAGCAAATCAGCCCCAGCATTTT.

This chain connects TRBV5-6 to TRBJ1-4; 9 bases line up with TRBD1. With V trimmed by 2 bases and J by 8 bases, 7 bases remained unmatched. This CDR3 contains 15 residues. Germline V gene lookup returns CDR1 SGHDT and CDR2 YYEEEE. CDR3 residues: CASSLGDRVYEKLFF. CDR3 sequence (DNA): TGTGCCAGCAGCTTAGGGGACAGGGTTTACGAAAAACTGTTTTTT.

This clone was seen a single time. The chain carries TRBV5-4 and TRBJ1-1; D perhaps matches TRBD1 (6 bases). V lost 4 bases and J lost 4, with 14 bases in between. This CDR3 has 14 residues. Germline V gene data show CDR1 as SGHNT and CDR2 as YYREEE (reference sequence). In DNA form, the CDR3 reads TGTGCCAGCAGCCGGAGGGGGGATAGCACTGAAGCTTTCTTT. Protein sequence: CASSRRGDSTEAFF.

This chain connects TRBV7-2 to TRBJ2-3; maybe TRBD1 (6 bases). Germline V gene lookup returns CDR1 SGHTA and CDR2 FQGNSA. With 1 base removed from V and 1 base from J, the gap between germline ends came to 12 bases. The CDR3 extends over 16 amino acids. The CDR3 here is CASSLVGAGGTDTQYF. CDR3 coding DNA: TGTGCCAGCAGCTTAGTTGGGGCAGGGGGCACAGATACGCAGTATTTT.

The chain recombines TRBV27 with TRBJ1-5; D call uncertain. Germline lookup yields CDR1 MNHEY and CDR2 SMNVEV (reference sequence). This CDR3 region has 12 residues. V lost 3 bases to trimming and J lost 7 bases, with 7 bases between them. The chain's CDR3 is CASSFSGQPQHF. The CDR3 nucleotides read TGTGCCAGCAGTTTTAGCGGGCAGCCCCAGCATTTT.

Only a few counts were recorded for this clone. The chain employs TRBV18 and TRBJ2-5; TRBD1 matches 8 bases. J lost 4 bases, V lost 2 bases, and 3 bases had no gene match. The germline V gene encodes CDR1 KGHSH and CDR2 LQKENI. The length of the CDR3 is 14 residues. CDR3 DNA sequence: TGTGCCAGCTCACCAGCCGGGACAGGAGAGACCCAGTACTTC. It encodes CASSPAGTGETQYF.

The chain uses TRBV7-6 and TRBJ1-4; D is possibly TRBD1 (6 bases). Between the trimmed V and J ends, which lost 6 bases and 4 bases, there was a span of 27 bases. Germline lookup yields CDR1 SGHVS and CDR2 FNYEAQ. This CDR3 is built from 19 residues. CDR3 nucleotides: TGTGCCAGCAGTTTACGACCCAGGGGTTCGGTCTTCGTTAATGAAAAACTGTTTTTT. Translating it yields CASSLRPRGSVFVNEKLFF.

CDR3 nucleotides: TGTGCCAGCAGCGGCGGGGGGACAACTAATGAAAAACTGTTTTTT. It is translated as CASSGGGTTNEKLFF. The V gene is TRBV5-4, the J gene TRBJ1-4, with a tentative D call TRBD1 (5 bases). CDR3 length equals 15 residues. CDR1 is SGHNT and CDR2 is YYREEE in the germline V gene (reference sequence). With 4 bases removed from V and 0 bases from J, the gap between germline ends came to 10 bases.

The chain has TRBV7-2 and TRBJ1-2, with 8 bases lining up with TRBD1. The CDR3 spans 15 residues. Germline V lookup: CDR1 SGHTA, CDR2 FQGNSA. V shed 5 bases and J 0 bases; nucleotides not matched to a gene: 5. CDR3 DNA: TGTGCCAGCAGCCCAGGGGGCGTGACTAACTATGGCTACACCTTC. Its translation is CASSPGGVTNYGYTF.

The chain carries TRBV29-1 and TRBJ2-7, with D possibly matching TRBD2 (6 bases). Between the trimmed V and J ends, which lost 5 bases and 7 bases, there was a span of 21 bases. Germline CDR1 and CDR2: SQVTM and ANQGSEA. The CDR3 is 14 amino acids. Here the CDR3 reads CSVLDPGRRPEQYF. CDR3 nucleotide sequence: TGCAGCGTTTTGGACCCTGGGAGGCGGCCGGAGCAGTACTTC.